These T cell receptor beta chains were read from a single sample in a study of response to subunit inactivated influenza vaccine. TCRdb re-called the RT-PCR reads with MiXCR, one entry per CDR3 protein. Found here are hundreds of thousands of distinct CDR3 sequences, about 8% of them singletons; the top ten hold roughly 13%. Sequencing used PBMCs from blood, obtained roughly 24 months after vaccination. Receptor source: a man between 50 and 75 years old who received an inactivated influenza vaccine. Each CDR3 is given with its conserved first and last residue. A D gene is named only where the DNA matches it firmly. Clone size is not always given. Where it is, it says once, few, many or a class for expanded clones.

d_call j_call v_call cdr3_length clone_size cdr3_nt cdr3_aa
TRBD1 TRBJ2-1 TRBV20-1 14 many TGCAGTGTCGTGACAGGGAGCTCCTACAATGAGCAGTTCTTC CSVVTGSSYNEQFF
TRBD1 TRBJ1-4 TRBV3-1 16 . TGTGCCAGCAGCCCGACAGGGAGTGCTTGGAATGAAAAACTGTTTTTT CASSPTGSAWNEKLFF
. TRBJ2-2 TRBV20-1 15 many TGCAGTGCTAGAGCCCCGGGTGGGCACACCGGGGAGCTGTTTTTT CSARAPGGHTGELFF
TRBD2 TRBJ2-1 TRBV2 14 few TGTGCCAGCAGTGGGGGACTAGCGGGAGGGCCCCACTTCTTC CASSGGLAGGPHFF
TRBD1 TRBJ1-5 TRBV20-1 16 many TGCAGTGCTAGAACCGGGACAGGGGGCCGCAATCAGCCCCAGCATTTT CSARTGTGGRNQPQHF
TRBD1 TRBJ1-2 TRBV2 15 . TGTGCCAGCAGCGAGCTGGACAGGGTGGGGTATGGCTACACCTTC CASSELDRVGYGYTF
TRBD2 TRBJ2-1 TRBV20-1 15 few TGCAGTGCTCTTCCCGGGACTAGCGGGAGCGGTGAGCAGTTCTTC CSALPGTSGSGEQFF
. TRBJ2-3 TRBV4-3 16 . TGCGCCAGCAGCCAAGAACCGAGCGTTCACACAGATACGCAGTATTTT CASSQEPSVHTDTQYF
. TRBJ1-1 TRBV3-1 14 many TGTGCCAGCAGCCAAGGTTGGGGGGACACTGAAGCTTTCTTT CASSQGWGDTEAFF
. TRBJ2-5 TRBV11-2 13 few TGTGCCAGCAGCCCAACAACATTTGAGACCCAGTACTTC CASSPTTFETQYF
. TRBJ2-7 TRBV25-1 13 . TGTGCCAGCAAAGGGGAGAGCTCCTACGAGCAGTACTTC CASKGESSYEQYF
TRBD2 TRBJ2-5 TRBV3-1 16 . TGTGCCAGCAGCCAAGAAGGACTAGCCGTAGCAGAGACCCAGTACTTC CASSQEGLAVAETQYF
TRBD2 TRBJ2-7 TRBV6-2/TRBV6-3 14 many TGTGCCAGCAGTTACTCTCGGGGGGCCTACGAGCAGTACTTC CASSYSRGAYEQYF
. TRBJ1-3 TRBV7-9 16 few TGTGCCAGCAGCTTAGTAGTCGGTGGCTCTGGAAACACCATATATTTT CASSLVVGGSGNTIYF
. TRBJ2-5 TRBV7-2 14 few TGTGCCAGCAGCTCTCCTAGGGGGGTAAAGACCCAGTACTTC CASSSPRGVKTQYF
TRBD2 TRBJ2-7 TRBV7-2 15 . TGTGCCAGCAGCTTAGAGGTCGGGAGGGCCTACGAGCAGTACTTC CASSLEVGRAYEQYF
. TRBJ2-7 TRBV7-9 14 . TGTGCCAGCAGCCCCCGGGGACCCTCCTACGAGCAGTACTTC CASSPRGPSYEQYF
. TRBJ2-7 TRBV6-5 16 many TGTGCCAGCAGTTACTCGAGTCGGGTAGGGCCGGGCGAGCAGTACTTC CASSYSSRVGPGEQYF
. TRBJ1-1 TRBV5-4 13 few TGTGCCAGCAGCCTTCACGTGAACACTGAAGCTTTCTTT CASSLHVNTEAFF
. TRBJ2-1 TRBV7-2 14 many TGTGCCAGCAGCTTAATGACCAGTTACAATGAGCAGTTCTTC CASSLMTSYNEQFF
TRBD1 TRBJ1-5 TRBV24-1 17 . TGTGCCACCAGTGATTCCAGGACAGGGAGGGGCAATCAGCCCCAGCATTTT CATSDSRTGRGNQPQHF
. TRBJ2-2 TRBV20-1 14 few TGCAGTGCTATTCGGGGGGCAAACACCGGGGAGCTGTTTTTT CSAIRGANTGELFF
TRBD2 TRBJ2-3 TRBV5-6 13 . TGTGCCAGCACCAAAGACTGGGGGGGTACGCAGTATTTT CASTKDWGGTQYF
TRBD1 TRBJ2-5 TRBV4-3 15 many TGCGCCAGCAGCCAAGGGGCAGGGGGAGAGGAGACCCAGTACTTC CASSQGAGGEETQYF
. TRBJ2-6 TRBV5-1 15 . TGCGCCAGCAGCTCAGACAGGCTGGGGGCCAACGTCCTAACTTTC CASSSDRLGANVLTF
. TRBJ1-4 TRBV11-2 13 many TGTGCCAGCAGCTTAGAAATTGGTGAAAAACTGTTTTTT CASSLEIGEKLFF
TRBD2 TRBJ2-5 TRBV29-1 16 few TGCAGCGTTGATCTAGCGGGAGACGTAAGAGTCGGGACCCAGTACTTC CSVDLAGDVRVGTQYF
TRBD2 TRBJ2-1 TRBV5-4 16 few TGTGCCAGCAGCTCCCACTTAGCGGGAATCAACAATGAGCAGTTCTTC CASSSHLAGINNEQFF
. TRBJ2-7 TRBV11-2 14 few TGTGCCAGCAGCCGGAGCCAGGGGGGTGACGAGCAGTACTTC CASSRSQGGDEQYF
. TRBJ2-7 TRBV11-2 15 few TGTGCCAGCAGCTTAGAAGCACCGGCTTCCTACGAGCAGTACTTC CASSLEAPASYEQYF
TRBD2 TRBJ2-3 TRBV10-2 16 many TGCGCCAGCAGGGGACTAGCGGGGGGGCCAACAGATACGCAGTATTTT CASRGLAGGPTDTQYF
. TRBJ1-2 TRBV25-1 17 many TGTGCCAGCCCGCAAAGAACCGGGCGGGGGTTGGACTATGGCTACACCTTC CASPQRTGRGLDYGYTF
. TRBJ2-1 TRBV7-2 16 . TGTGCCAGCAGCTTAGGCGGGACGGGATCCTACAATGAGCAGTTCTTC CASSLGGTGSYNEQFF
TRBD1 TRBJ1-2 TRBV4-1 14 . TGCGCCAGCAGCCTCGAAAAGGGGGCGGGTGGCTACACCTTC CASSLEKGAGGYTF
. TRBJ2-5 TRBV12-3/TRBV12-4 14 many TGTGCCAGCAGCGTAACCTCGGAGAGGCAGACCCAGTACTTC CASSVTSERQTQYF
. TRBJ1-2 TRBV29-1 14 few TGCAGCGTTGAGGTCCAGGGACCCAACTATGGCTACACCTTC CSVEVQGPNYGYTF
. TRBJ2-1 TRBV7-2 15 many TGTGCCAGCAGCTTATCGACCAGTGGGCCCAAAGAGCAGTTCTTC CASSLSTSGPKEQFF
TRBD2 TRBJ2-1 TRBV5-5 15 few TGTGCCAGCAGCTTGGAAGCGGGGGCCCACAATGAGCAGTTCTTC CASSLEAGAHNEQFF
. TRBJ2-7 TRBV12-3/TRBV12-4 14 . TGTGCCAGCAGTCCCCCTCCCGGGAGCTACGAGCAGTACTTC CASSPPPGSYEQYF
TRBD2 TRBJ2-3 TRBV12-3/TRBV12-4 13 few TGTGCCAGCAGGTCACTAGCGGGAGGTACGCAGTATTTT CASRSLAGGTQYF
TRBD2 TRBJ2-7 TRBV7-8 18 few TGTGCCAGCAGCTCCGATCCTCTAGCGGGAGAGTGGGACTACGAGCAGTACTTC CASSSDPLAGEWDYEQYF
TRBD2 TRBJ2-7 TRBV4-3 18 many TGCGCCAGCAGCCAAGGGGTTGCTAGCGGGAGCGGCGCCTACGAGCAGTACTTC CASSQGVASGSGAYEQYF
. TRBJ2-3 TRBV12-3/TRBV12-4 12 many TGTGCCAGCAGTACCAGCACAGATACGCAGTATTTT CASSTSTDTQYF
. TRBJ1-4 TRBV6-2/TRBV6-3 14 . TGTGCCAGCAGGCGCGGCGCAACTAATGAAAAACTGTTTTTT CASRRGATNEKLFF
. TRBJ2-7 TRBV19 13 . TGTGCCAGTAGTATAGGAAAGGGGAGCGAGCAGTACTTC CASSIGKGSEQYF
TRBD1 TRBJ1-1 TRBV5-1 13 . TGCGCCAGCAGCTCGCAGGGGGTCGGTGAAGCTTTCTTT CASSSQGVGEAFF
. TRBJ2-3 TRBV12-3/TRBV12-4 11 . TGTGCCAGCAGCCCGGAAACCAAGCAGTATTTT CASSPETKQYF
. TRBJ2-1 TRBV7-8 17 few TGTGCCAGCAGCGGATTAACGTACGGGAGCTCCTACAATGAGCAGTTCTTC CASSGLTYGSSYNEQFF
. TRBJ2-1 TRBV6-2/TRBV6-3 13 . TGTGCCAGCAGTTACTCGATGATTACGGGGCAAGACTTC CASSYSMITGQDF
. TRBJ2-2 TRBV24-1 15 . TGTGCCACCAGCCGGGACGGCGTGAACACCGGGGAGCTGTTTTTT CATSRDGVNTGELFF
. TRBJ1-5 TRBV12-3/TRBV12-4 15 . TGTGCCAGCAGTTTCAGACACGATAGCAATCAGCCCCAGCATTTT CASSFRHDSNQPQHF